Below are 13 T cell receptor beta chains sequenced from a single sample in a study of blood T cells in healthy people across ages. Through a sample-barcoded 5' primer and a J-beta primer mix, a second PCR was run for 7 to 11 cycles. TCRdb re-analysed the 5' RACE reads in MiXCR, keeping a single row per CDR3 protein. The table records 700,000 to 900,000 distinct CDR3 sequences, 20% to 30% of them present only once. These data were likewise used in another study, on T cells of mothers and their children.

Input material: blood. These receptors all stem from a boy between 10 and 17 years old in good health.

The rearrangement uses TRBV20-1 and TRBJ2-7, with TRBD2 matching 7 bases. The CDR3 is 15 residues long. Trimming took 5 bases from V and 5 from J; bases not matched to a gene: 15. Looked up from germline, CDR1 is DFQATT and CDR2 is SNEGSKA (reference sequence). The CDR3 coding sequence is TGCAGTGCTGATAACGGTGCGGGGGATTCAGACGAGCAGTACTTC. Protein: CSADNGAGDSDEQYF.

The chain uses TRBV9 and TRBJ2-3, with 7 positions matching TRBD1. This CDR3 region has 14 residues. Per the germline V gene, CDR1 is SGDLS and CDR2 is YYNGEE. Unmatched junction bases numbered 5, after V lost 4 bases and J lost 3 bases. The CDR3: CASSIRTGTDTQYF. The CDR3, as DNA: TGTGCCAGCAGCATACGGACAGGTACAGATACGCAGTATTTT.

The rearrangement uses TRBV4-3 and TRBJ2-5; either TRBD1 or TRBD2 may supply D (5 bases each). This CDR3 is built from 16 residues. Trimming shortened V by 1 base and J by 2 bases, and 14 bases separated the two germline ends. Per the germline V gene, CDR1 is LGHNA and CDR2 is YSLEER. The CDR3 sequence: CASSQGPGRQQETQYF. DNA for the CDR3: TGCGCCAGCAGCCAAGGCCCGGGACGGCAGCAAGAGACCCAGTACTTC.

The CDR3 loop reads CASSQAGTGGYEQYF. DNA of the CDR3: TGTGCCAGCAGCCAAGCCGGGACAGGGGGCTACGAGCAGTACTTC. This chain joins TRBV4-2 and TRBJ2-7, with 11 bases fitting TRBD1. This CDR3 spans 15 amino acids. With V trimmed by 1 base and J by 3 bases, 2 bases remained unmatched. The germline gives CDR1 LGHNA, CDR2 YNFKEQ.

This clonotype was counted between two and nine times. The V and J genes are TRBV5-1 and TRBJ2-5; 9 bases line up with TRBD1. The closer fit of TRBJ2-7 to the DNA end suggests the J call may be wrong. CDR1 is SGHRS and CDR2 is YFSETQ in the germline V gene. CDR3 length equals 15 residues. The CDR3 DNA reads TGCGCCAGCAACCCTTGGAGGACAGGGGATTACGAGCAGTACTTC. Translation gives CASNPWRTGDYEQYF.

The table lists this clonotype with a few counts. This rearrangement joins TRBV29-1 to TRBJ2-7; TRBD1 aligns across 9 bases. The J segment lost 5 bases and the V segment lost 4 bases, leaving 6 bases of the junction unmatched. CDR1 and CDR2 (germline): SQVTM, ANQGSEA. This CDR3 is built from 13 residues. CDR3 sequence: CSVGPGQGDEQYF. The DNA of the CDR3 is TGCAGCGTTGGGCCGGGACAGGGCGACGAGCAGTACTTC.

This clonotype was observed a handful of times. The chain uses TRBV20-1 and TRBJ2-7; D call uncertain. The germline gives CDR1 DFQATT, CDR2 SNEGSKA (reference sequence). The CDR3 sequence is 11 residues long. Between the trimmed V and J ends, which lost 3 bases and 3 bases, there was a span of 6 bases. CDR3 sequence reads: CSASKGYEQYF. The DNA of the CDR3 is TGCAGTGCTAGTAAGGGCTACGAGCAGTACTTC.

The genes are TRBV7-9 and TRBJ1-2; D perhaps matches TRBD1 (6 bases). The ends were cut back, 3 bases at V and 2 bases at J, with 16 bases in the middle. Germline V gene data show CDR1 as SEHNR and CDR2 as FQNEAQ (reference sequence). This CDR3 has 16 residues. DNA of the CDR3: TGTGCCAGCAGCTTGACGTACAGGGACTCCAACTATGGCTACACCTTC. It translates to CASSLTYRDSNYGYTF.

The sample holds many counts of this clonotype. The V gene is TRBV7-9, the J gene TRBJ2-5; 10 positions match TRBD1. Gene TRBJ2-1 matches the end of the DNA better, so the J call may be wrong. The CDR3 sequence is 13 residues long. Germline-derived CDR1 and CDR2 are SEHNR and FQNEAQ (reference sequence). The CDR3 region has the DNA TGTGCCAGCAGTTGGACAGGGGGCAATGAGCAGTTCTTC. It codes for CASSWTGGNEQFF.

V and J are TRBV20-1 and TRBJ2-5; maybe TRBD2 (6 bases). V was shortened by 7 bases and J by 2 bases, with 29 bases between the two germline ends. The CDR3 runs to 18 residues. Germline V gene sequence: CDR1 DFQATT, CDR2 SNEGSKA (reference sequence). The CDR3 loop reads CSVVKLGTPKRPQETQYF. The DNA for the CDR3 is TGCAGTGTTGTGAAACTAGGGACTCCGAAACGCCCACAAGAGACCCAGTACTTC.

This clonotype was seen a few times. The rearrangement uses TRBV13 and TRBJ2-1; D call uncertain. CDR3 length: 13 residues. V lost 3 bases to trimming and J lost 8 bases, with 11 bases between them. Germline V gene lookup returns CDR1 PRHDT and CDR2 FYEKMQ (reference sequence). The CDR3 nucleotides read TGTGCCAGCAGCTTGGGCGTAGGTGATGAGCAGTTCTTC. Translated: CASSLGVGDEQFF. The entire variable domain, with the rest obtained from reference TRBV13 and TRBJ2-1, is as follows: AAGVIQSPRHLIKEKRETATLKCYPIPRHDTVYWYQQGPGQDPQFLISFYEKMQSDKGSIPDRFSAQQFSDYHSELNMSSLELGDSALYFCASSLGVGDEQFFGPGTRLTVL.

V and J are TRBV7-3 and TRBJ2-1; D might be TRBD1 or TRBD2, each matching 6 bases. The CDR3 runs to 15 residues. V lost 4 bases and J 3 bases, leaving 13 bases between the germline ends. CDR1 is SGHTA, CDR2 FQGTGA, per germline. CDR3 region: CASSSPGALYNEQFF. CDR3 in DNA: TGTGCCAGCAGCTCCCCGGGGGCCCTCTACAATGAGCAGTTCTTC.

The J gene is TRBJ1-1, the V gene TRBV29-1, with TRBD1 identical over 7 bases. After removal of 3 bases from V and 0 bases from J, the junction contained 4 bases not matched to a gene. The CDR3 runs to 14 residues. Germline V lookup: CDR1 SQVTM, CDR2 ANQGSEA. The CDR3 is CSVEVGGMNTEAFF. For the CDR3, the DNA is TGCAGCGTTGAGGTAGGGGGCATGAACACTGAAGCTTTCTTT.